One and the same sample provided the 2 T cell receptor beta chains below, sequenced in a study of T cell responses to AZD1222 COVID-19 vaccine. Only in-frame clones appear in the TCRdb table, and some are missing; sequencing was by immunoSEQ multiplex PCR. The sample carries about 78,000 clones, 87% recorded once. The material sequenced was peripheral blood, taken on day 0 of AZD1222 vaccination. Receptors were obtained from an adult in good health.

The V and J genes are TRBV6-2 or TRBV6-3 and TRBJ1-2; no definite D call. Looked up from germline, CDR1 is MNHEY and CDR2 is SVGEGT. V lost 0 bases and J lost 3, with 14 bases in between. The CDR3 is made up of 16 amino acids. CDR3 residues: CASSYSSPPQHYGYTF. CDR3 nucleotide sequence: TGTGCCAGCAGTTACTCGAGCCCCCCCCAACACTATGGCTACACCTTC.

The genes are TRBV15 and TRBJ1-5; possible D gene TRBD1, 6 bases. From germline, CDR1 is LNHNV and CDR2 YYDKDF (reference sequence). Trimming pared 7 bases from V and 5 bases from J, leaving 12 bases between. The CDR3 runs to 13 residues. The CDR3 loop reads CATNRALDQPQHF. Written as DNA, the CDR3 is TGTGCCACCAACAGGGCCTTGGATCAGCCCCAGCATTTT.